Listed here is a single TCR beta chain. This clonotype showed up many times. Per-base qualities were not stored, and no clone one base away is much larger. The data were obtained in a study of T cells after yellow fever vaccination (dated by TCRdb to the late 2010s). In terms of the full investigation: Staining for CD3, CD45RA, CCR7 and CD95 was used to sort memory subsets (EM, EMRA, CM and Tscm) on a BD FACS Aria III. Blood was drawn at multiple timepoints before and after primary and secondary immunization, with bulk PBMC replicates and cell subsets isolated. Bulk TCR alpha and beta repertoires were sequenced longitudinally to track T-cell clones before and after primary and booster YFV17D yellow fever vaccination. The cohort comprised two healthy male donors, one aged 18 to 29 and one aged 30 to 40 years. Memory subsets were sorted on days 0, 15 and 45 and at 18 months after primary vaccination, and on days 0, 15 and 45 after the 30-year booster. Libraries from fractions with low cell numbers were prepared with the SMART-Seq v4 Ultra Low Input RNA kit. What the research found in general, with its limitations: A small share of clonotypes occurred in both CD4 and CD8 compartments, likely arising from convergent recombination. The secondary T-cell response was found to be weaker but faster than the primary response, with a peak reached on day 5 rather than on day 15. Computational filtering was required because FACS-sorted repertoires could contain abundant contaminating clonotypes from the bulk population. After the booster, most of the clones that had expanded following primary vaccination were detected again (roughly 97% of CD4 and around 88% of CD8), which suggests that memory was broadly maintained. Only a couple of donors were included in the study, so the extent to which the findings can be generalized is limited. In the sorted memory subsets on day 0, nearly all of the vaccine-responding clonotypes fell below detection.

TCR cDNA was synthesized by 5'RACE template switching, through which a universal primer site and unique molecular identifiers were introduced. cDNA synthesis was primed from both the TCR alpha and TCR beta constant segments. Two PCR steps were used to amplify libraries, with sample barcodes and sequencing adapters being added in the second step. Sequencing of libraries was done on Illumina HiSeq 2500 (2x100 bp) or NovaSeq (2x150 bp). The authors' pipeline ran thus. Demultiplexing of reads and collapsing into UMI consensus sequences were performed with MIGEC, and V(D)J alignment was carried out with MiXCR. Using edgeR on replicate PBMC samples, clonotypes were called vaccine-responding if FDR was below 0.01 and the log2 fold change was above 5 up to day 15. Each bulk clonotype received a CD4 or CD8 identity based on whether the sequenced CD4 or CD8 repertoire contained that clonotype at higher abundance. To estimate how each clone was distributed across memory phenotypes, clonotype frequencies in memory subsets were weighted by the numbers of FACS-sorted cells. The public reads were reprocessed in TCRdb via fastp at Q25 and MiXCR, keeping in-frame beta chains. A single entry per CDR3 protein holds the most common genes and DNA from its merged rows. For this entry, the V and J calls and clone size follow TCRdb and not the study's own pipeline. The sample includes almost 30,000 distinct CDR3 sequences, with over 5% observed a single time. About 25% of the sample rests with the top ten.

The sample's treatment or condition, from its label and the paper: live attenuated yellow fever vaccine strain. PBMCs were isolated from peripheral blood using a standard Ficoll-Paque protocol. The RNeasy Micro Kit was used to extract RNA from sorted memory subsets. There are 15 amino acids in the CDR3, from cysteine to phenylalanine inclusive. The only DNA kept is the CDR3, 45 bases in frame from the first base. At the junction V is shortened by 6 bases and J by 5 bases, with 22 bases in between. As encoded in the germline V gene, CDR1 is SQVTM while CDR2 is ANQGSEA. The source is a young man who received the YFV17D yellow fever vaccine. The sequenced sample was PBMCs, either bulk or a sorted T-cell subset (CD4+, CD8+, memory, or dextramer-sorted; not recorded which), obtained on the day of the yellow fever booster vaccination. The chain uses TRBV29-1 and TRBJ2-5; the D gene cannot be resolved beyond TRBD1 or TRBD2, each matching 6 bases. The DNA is TGCAGCGTCAGGGGTTCGGAAGCTGGGGGGGAGACCCAGTACTTC. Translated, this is CSVRGSEAGGETQYF.